Below are 18 T cell receptor beta chains sequenced from a single sample in a study of cytomegalovirus exposure and HLA in healthy donors. Clones were sequenced by immunoSEQ multiplex PCR, and TCRdb holds only the in-frame ones, with some missing. This sample has approximately 270,000 clones, with less than 90% found just once. Sequenced input: PBMCs. The origin of the receptors is a man in his late teens or twenties in good health and CMV-seropositive.

The chain uses TRBV5-1 and TRBJ2-7; D gene uncertain. This CDR3 region has 13 residues. Germline V gene lookup returns CDR1 SGHRS and CDR2 YFSETQ. Trimming took off 2 bases at V and 0 bases at J, with 6 bases between the two ends. The CDR3 reads CASSFEASYEQYF. DNA for the CDR3: TGCGCCAGCAGCTTCGAGGCCTCCTACGAGCAGTACTTC.

This chain joins TRBV4-3 and TRBJ2-7; 7 positions agree with TRBD1. The CDR3 is 14 residues long. V dropped 6 bases and J dropped 1; count of bases not matched to a gene: 6. Germline CDR1 reads LGHNA; CDR2 reads YSLEER. CDR3 region: CASSKGAASYEQYF. The CDR3 nucleotides are TGCGCCAGCAGTAAGGGGGCCGCTTCCTACGAGCAGTACTTC.

The V gene is TRBV9, the J gene TRBJ2-7; 13 nucleotides match TRBD2. The germline V gene has CDR1 SGDLS and CDR2 YYNGEE. The CDR3 extends over 18 amino acids. The V gene end was trimmed by 4 bases and the J gene end by 0 bases; junction bases not matched to a gene: 10. For the CDR3, the DNA is TGTGCCAGCAGCCCCATGGGGGGGACTAGCGGGAACTCCTACGAGCAGTACTTC. Amino acids: CASSPMGGTSGNSYEQYF.

The V call is TRBV28, the J call TRBJ1-2; D not certain. Trimming stripped 4 bases from V and 1 base from J, with 7 bases between. This CDR3 has 13 amino acids. Germline-derived CDR1 and CDR2 are MDHEN and SYDVKM. The CDR3 region is CASSSSVNYGYTF. In DNA form, the CDR3 reads TGTGCCAGCAGTTCATCAGTTAACTATGGCTACACCTTC.

The chain recombines TRBV27 with TRBJ2-1, with D maybe TRBD2 (5 bases). The CDR3 is 13 residues long. V shed 7 bases and J shed 3 bases, with 10 bases lying between them. Germline CDR1 and CDR2: MNHEY and SMNVEV (reference sequence). The DNA for the CDR3 is TGTGCCAGCAAGGACTCTCTCTACAATGAGCAGTTCTTC. As protein: CASKDSLYNEQFF.

The chain couples TRBV5-1 to TRBJ2-7, with TRBD2 matching 11 bases. The CDR3 consists of 14 residues. J was trimmed by 4 bases and V by 5 bases; bases with no gene match: 5. The V gene's germline CDR1 is SGHRS and CDR2 YFSETQ. The CDR3 DNA is TGCGCCAGCAGGGAGACTAGCGGGATTTACGAGCAGTACTTC. Its protein is CASRETSGIYEQYF.

The chain employs TRBV5-6 and TRBJ1-5, with TRBD1 as a possible D gene (5 bases). V was shortened by 4 bases and J by 7 bases, with 21 bases between the two germline ends. Looked up from germline, CDR1 is SGHDT and CDR2 is YYEEEE. The CDR3 totals 16 residues. The CDR3: CASSTRLRGDGQPQHF. For the CDR3, the DNA is TGTGCCAGCAGCACCCGCCTCCGAGGGGACGGGCAGCCCCAGCATTTT.

This chain connects TRBV5-1 to TRBJ2-1; D unresolved. Germline V CDR1 and CDR2: SGHRS, YFSETQ. The CDR3 spans 12 residues. Trimming left V 4 bases short and J 5 bases short, with 7 bases between. CDR3 sequence (DNA): TGCGCCAGCAGCCAATTGGACAATGAGCAGTTCTTC. It yields the protein CASSQLDNEQFF.

The V and J genes are TRBV6-1 and TRBJ2-7; 9 nucleotides agree with TRBD1. The ends lost 1 base at V and 5 bases at J; junction bases unmatched: 9. This CDR3 has 16 residues. Per germline, CDR1 MNHNS and CDR2 SASEGT. In DNA form, the CDR3 reads TGTGCCAGCAGTGAAGGTTTGGGGACAGGGCTCCACGAGCAGTACTTC. This codes for CASSEGLGTGLHEQYF.

The chain recombines TRBV30 with TRBJ2-5; D is ambiguous. Trimming left V 2 bases short and J 1 base short, with 20 bases between. Germline values: CDR1 GTSNPN, CDR2 SVGIG (reference sequence). The CDR3 spans 17 residues. The DNA for the CDR3 is TGTGCCTGGAGTTCCACCCGTACATCCGTGAGCCAAGAGACCCAGTACTTC. This gives the protein CAWSSTRTSVSQETQYF.

V and J are TRBV13 and TRBJ2-1; 7 bases agree with TRBD2. Trimming removed 1 base from V and 7 bases from J; junction bases left unmatched: 10. The germline V gene encodes CDR1 PRHDT and CDR2 FYEKMQ (reference sequence). The CDR3 length is 16 residues. CDR3 protein: CASSLVVGGRGNEQFF. The CDR3 DNA is TGTGCCAGCAGCTTAGTCGTTGGCGGGAGAGGAAATGAGCAGTTCTTC.

The count of this clone is one. The chain joins TRBV7-4 to TRBJ1-2, with D perhaps TRBD1 (6 bases). CDR1 is SGHVT and CDR2 is SQSDAQ in the germline V gene. The V end lost 5 bases, the J end lost 5 bases, and 21 bases lay between the germline ends. This CDR3 is built from 16 residues. CDR3: CASSAPGGQGEYGYTF. The DNA of the CDR3 is TGTGCCAGCAGCGCTCCCGGGGGGCAGGGAGAATATGGCTACACCTTC.

This chain links TRBV11-2 with TRBJ1-4; D uncertain. The V end lost 3 bases, the J end lost 11 bases, and 16 bases lay between the germline ends. There are 14 residues in the CDR3. Looked up from germline, CDR1 is SGHAT and CDR2 is FQNNGV. In nucleotides, the CDR3 is TGTGCCAGCAGCTTTGAGATGGCTTACGGGAAACTGTTTTTT. Protein: CASSFEMAYGKLFF.

This clone was observed once. The chain links TRBV15 to TRBJ2-7; TRBD2 aligns across 8 bases. V was pared by 3 bases and J by 6 bases, with 4 bases of the junction left unmatched. The CDR3 has 13 amino acids. Germline CDR1 reads LNHNV; CDR2 reads YYDKDF (reference sequence). CDR3 DNA sequence: TGTGCCACCAGCAGGGGGAGCGGGGGCGAGCAGTACTTC. Its translation: CATSRGSGGEQYF.

The CDR3 nucleotides read TGCGCCAGCAGTCTGGGGACAGGGGATCAGCCCCAGCATTTT. Its translation is CASSLGTGDQPQHF. The chain employs TRBV10-1 and TRBJ1-5; 10 bases align to TRBD1. Unmatched junction bases numbered 3, after V lost 5 bases and J lost 5 bases. Germline CDR1 is WNHNN and CDR2 is SYGVQD (reference sequence). The CDR3 extends over 14 amino acids.

Here the CDR3 reads CASSVFSGYEQYF. The CDR3 nucleotides read TGTGCCAGCTCCGTTTTCTCGGGTTACGAGCAGTACTTC. The rearrangement uses TRBV28 and TRBJ2-7; D unclear. The CDR3 totals 13 residues. Trimming cost V 8 bases and J 4 bases, with 15 bases left between them. Germline CDR1 is MDHEN and CDR2 is SYDVKM.

The chain recombines TRBV30 with TRBJ2-7; tentatively, D is TRBD2 (5 bases). The CDR3 has 13 residues. V lost 1 base, J lost 7 bases, and 14 bases lay in between. Germline V gene sequence: CDR1 GTSNPN, CDR2 SVGIG (reference sequence). This chain's CDR3 is CAWSAREGWEQYF. As DNA, the CDR3 is TGTGCCTGGAGTGCGCGAGAGGGCTGGGAGCAGTACTTC.

V is TRBV2 and J is TRBJ1-4, with D uncertain. Trimming took 6 bases from V and 7 from J, leaving 18 bases between them. The CDR3 consists of 15 residues. Germline V lookup: CDR1 SNHLY, CDR2 FYNNEI. The CDR3 spells CASSHPTRAVEKLFF. CDR3 nucleotide sequence: TGTGCCAGCAGCCACCCGACGAGGGCGGTTGAAAAACTGTTTTTT.